There are a few counts of the clone carrying this T cell receptor (beta chain). Its target is unknown. The sample originates from a study of blood T cells in healthy people across ages. Notes on the study in general: Naive CD4+ cells and diversity were both higher in long-lived donors than in aged donors.

The V segment lost 6 bases and the J segment 0 bases; nucleotides outside the gene matches: 5. CDR1 SQVTM and CDR2 ANQGSEA come from the germline V gene. This CDR3 is 15 amino acids long. Using a J-beta primer mix together with a sample-barcoded 5' primer, a second PCR was run for roughly 7 to 12 cycles. TCRdb fed the 5' RACE reads into MiXCR, producing one record per CDR3 protein. The sample lists more than 650,000 distinct CDR3 sequences; roughly 53% were seen once. The chain is built from TRBV29-1 and TRBJ2-1; 10 bases agree with TRBD2. The TCR was taken from a man older than 75 in good health. Sequencing was done on a sample of blood. CDR3 DNA sequence: TGCAGCGTCGGTAGCGGGGGGATCTCCTACAATGAGCAGTTCTTC. Translation: CSVGSGGISYNEQFF.